Listed here are 25 T cell receptor beta chains from one sample, sequenced in a study of blood T cell repertoires in COVID-19. Only in-frame clones appear in the TCRdb table, and some are missing; sequencing was by immunoSEQ multiplex PCR. Of about 85,000 clones detected, around nine tenths appear once; the ten largest clones hold roughly 5.7%. Sequencing was done on a sample of peripheral blood. All receptors come from a man in his 60s with acute or convalescent COVID-19.

CDR3 sequence (DNA): TGTGCCAGCAGCTTACGGCACGGGTTGGGGGCCCCCAATGAGCAGTTCTTC. Translating it yields CASSLRHGLGAPNEQFF. The chain carries TRBV13 and TRBJ2-1; tentative D call: TRBD1 (6 bases). The germline V gene encodes CDR1 PRHDT and CDR2 FYEKMQ (reference sequence). V was clipped by 2 bases and J by 6 bases, with 20 bases between them. This CDR3 is 17 amino acids long.

The chain links TRBV3-1 (or the pseudogene TRBV3-2) to TRBJ1-1; D not resolved. Germline lookup yields CDR1 LGHDT and CDR2 YNNKEL (reference sequence). Between the trimmed V and J ends, which lost 1 base and 8 bases, there was a span of 5 bases. The CDR3 covers 11 residues. Here the CDR3 reads CASSQGAEAFF. The CDR3 DNA follows: TGTGCCAGCAGCCAAGGCGCAGAAGCTTTCTTT.

J is TRBJ2-1 and V is TRBV19, with 8 bases fitting TRBD1. V lost 7 bases and J lost 6; bases outside the gene matches: 5. Germline lookup yields CDR1 LNHDA and CDR2 SQIVND (reference sequence). The CDR3 totals 13 residues. The chain's CDR3 is CASTVGQGNEQFF. The CDR3 nucleotides are TGTGCCAGTACCGTAGGACAGGGCAATGAGCAGTTCTTC.

This chain links TRBV11-2 with TRBJ2-5; 12 bases align to TRBD2. The germline V gene encodes CDR1 SGHAT and CDR2 FQNNGV. The CDR3 has 17 residues. V shed 5 bases, J shed 3 bases, and the junction held 10 bases outside the gene matches. CDR3 bases: TGTGCCAGCAGCATGGGCCTAACTAGCGGGGGGAAAGAGACCCAGTACTTC. It is translated as CASSMGLTSGGKETQYF.

This clone was counted a single time. This chain joins TRBV19 and TRBJ1-1, with a tentative D call TRBD1 (6 bases). V was trimmed by 9 bases and J by 1 base, leaving 15 bases between them. Germline loops: CDR1 LNHDA, CDR2 SQIVND (reference sequence). The CDR3 consists of 14 residues. The CDR3: CASRITGPNTEAFF. The CDR3 DNA is TGTGCCAGCCGAATAACAGGGCCGAACACTGAAGCTTTCTTT. The full variable domain, rest sourced from reference TRBV19 and TRBJ1-1, is DGGITQSPKYLFRKEGQNVTLSCEQNLNHDAMYWYRQDPGQGLRLIYYSQIVNDFQKGDIAEGYSVSREKKESFPLTVTSAQKNPTAFYLCASRITGPNTEAFFGQGTRLTVV.

The chain links TRBV9 to TRBJ1-6; D remains unclear. The CDR3 is 15 amino acids. From germline, CDR1 is SGDLS and CDR2 YYNGEE. The V gene lost 3 bases and the J gene lost 5 bases, with 12 bases spanning the gap. DNA of the CDR3: TGTGCCAGCAGCGCGACGGGTCGGGATAATTCACCCCTCCACTTT. It encodes CASSATGRDNSPLHF.

The genes are TRBV5-8 and TRBJ1-5; 8 bases map to TRBD1. CDR3 size: 13 residues. Trimming cost V 5 bases and J 5 bases; bases outside gene matches: 3. Germline V gene data show CDR1 as SGHTS and CDR2 as YDEGEE. The CDR3 loop is CASRGQGDQPQHF. CDR3 nucleotide sequence: TGTGCCAGCAGAGGACAGGGAGATCAGCCCCAGCATTTT.

This sequence joins TRBV7-8 and TRBJ2-3; D is unresolved. V shed 5 bases and J shed 4 bases, with 10 bases lying between them. From germline, CDR1 is SGHVS and CDR2 FQNEAQ. The CDR3 is 13 amino acids. CDR3 in amino acids: CASSPTRSDTQYF. In DNA, the CDR3 is TGTGCCAGCAGCCCTACCCGGTCAGATACGCAGTATTTT.

The chain employs TRBV27 and TRBJ1-6; 9 bases are a match to TRBD1. The CDR3 spans 16 residues. From germline, CDR1 is MNHEY and CDR2 SMNVEV (reference sequence). V trimming: 5 bases; J trimming: 6 bases; junction bases outside the gene matches: 8. As DNA, the CDR3 is TGTGCCAGCAGTATACGACCGGGACAGGGTAATTCACCCCTCCACTTT. It encodes CASSIRPGQGNSPLHF.

V and J are TRBV18 and TRBJ1-2; D remains unclear. Trimming took off 3 bases at V and 3 bases at J, with 8 bases between the two ends. Germline lookup yields CDR1 KGHSH and CDR2 LQKENI. The CDR3 spans 13 residues. The CDR3: CASSPSDYYGYTF. The CDR3, as DNA: TGTGCCAGCTCACCCTCAGACTACTATGGCTACACCTTC.

The V gene is TRBV4-3, the J gene TRBJ1-1; D might be TRBD1 (6 bases). V was shortened by 0 bases and J by 5 bases, with 19 bases between the two germline ends. CDR3 length: 17 residues. In germline, CDR1 is LGHNA, CDR2 YSLEER. This chain's CDR3 is CASSQEPGGQGETEAFF. The CDR3 region has the DNA TGCGCCAGCAGCCAAGAACCCGGGGGGCAGGGTGAAACTGAAGCTTTCTTT.

The chain combines TRBV20-1 with TRBJ1-1, with a tentative D call TRBD1 (5 bases). The V end lost 5 bases, the J end lost 5 bases, and 9 bases lay between the germline ends. Per germline, CDR1 DFQATT and CDR2 SNEGSKA (reference sequence). The CDR3 totals 11 residues. The CDR3 sequence is CSAWGETEAFF. The CDR3 bases are TGCAGTGCTTGGGGGGAGACTGAAGCTTTCTTT.

The rearrangement uses TRBV15 and TRBJ2-1, with TRBD2 identical over 8 bases. Trimming removed 0 bases from V and 9 bases from J; junction bases left unmatched: 7. The CDR3 is 15 residues long. Germline-derived CDR1 and CDR2 are LNHNV and YYDKDF (reference sequence). The CDR3 loop is CATSRESGLGSEQFF. As DNA, the CDR3 is TGTGCCACCAGCAGAGAATCGGGACTAGGGAGTGAGCAGTTCTTC.

The rearrangement joins TRBV27 to TRBJ1-1; 7 bases are a match to TRBD1. Germline loops: CDR1 MNHEY, CDR2 SMNVEV (reference sequence). J was trimmed by 3 bases and V by 5 bases; bases with no gene match: 9. The CDR3 runs 15 residues. The DNA of the CDR3 is TGTGCCAGCAGTCCAACTACAGGGGCGGACACTGAAGCTTTCTTT. Protein: CASSPTTGADTEAFF.

The chain joins TRBV6-6 to TRBJ2-5; 8 nucleotides line up with TRBD2. This CDR3 has 14 residues. CDR1 and CDR2 (germline): MNHNY, SVGAGI (reference sequence). J gave up 4 bases and V 7 bases, and 8 bases lay outside the gene matches. CDR3 residues: CASKMSGGPETQYF. DNA for the CDR3: TGTGCCAGCAAAATGAGCGGGGGTCCAGAGACCCAGTACTTC.

The rearrangement links TRBV5-1 to TRBJ2-1; TRBD2 matches 14 bases. The CDR3 consists of 18 residues. The germline gives CDR1 SGHRS, CDR2 YFSETQ. V was clipped by 4 bases and J by 0 bases; unmatched bases: 6. The CDR3 spells CASSRLAGGIDSYNEQFF. CDR3 DNA sequence: TGCGCCAGCAGCAGACTAGCGGGGGGGATAGACTCCTACAATGAGCAGTTCTTC.

V and J are TRBV7-9 and TRBJ2-3, with 15 nucleotides matching TRBD2. CDR3 length equals 18 residues. Germline CDR1 and CDR2: SEHNR and FQNEAQ (reference sequence). The V segment lost 5 bases and the J segment 2 bases; nucleotides outside the gene matches: 8. The CDR3 protein is CASSKPGLAGGLTDTQYF. The CDR3 nucleotides are TGTGCCAGCAGCAAGCCGGGACTAGCGGGGGGCCTCACAGATACGCAGTATTTT.

The rearrangement links TRBV3-1 (or the pseudogene TRBV3-2) to TRBJ2-7; D is perhaps TRBD2 (6 bases). From germline, CDR1 is LGHDT and CDR2 YNNKEL (reference sequence). V gave up 1 base and J gave up 6 bases, with 16 bases separating them. This CDR3 contains 15 residues. The CDR3 spells CASSQGAGNLGEQYF. Written as DNA, the CDR3 is TGTGCCAGCAGCCAAGGTGCGGGGAACCTAGGCGAGCAGTACTTC.

The V gene is TRBV24-1, the J gene TRBJ2-7; TRBD1 matches 10 bases. The CDR3 consists of 16 residues. Germline loops: CDR1 KGHDR, CDR2 SFDVKD. Unmatched junction bases numbered 10, after V lost 5 bases and J lost 4 bases. CDR3: CATSGRTGQGLYEQYF. CDR3 bases: TGTGCCACCAGTGGCCGAACGGGACAGGGGTTGTACGAGCAGTACTTC.

This sequence joins TRBV4-1 and TRBJ2-6, with D perhaps TRBD1 (5 bases). Per the germline V gene, CDR1 is MGHRA and CDR2 is YSYEKL. V shed 6 bases and J shed 0 bases, with 6 bases lying between them. CDR3 length: 14 residues. The CDR3 region is CASRQGSGANVLTF. The CDR3 DNA follows: TGCGCCAGCAGGCAGGGCTCTGGGGCCAACGTCCTGACTTTC.

The chain has TRBV11-2 and TRBJ1-6; D not certain. Germline CDR1 is SGHAT and CDR2 is FQNNGV. Trimming shortened V by 2 bases and J by 7 bases, and 12 bases separated the two germline ends. There are 15 residues in the CDR3. CDR3 DNA: TGTGCCAGCAGCTTAACGACCGGGTTCAATTCACCCCTCCACTTT. Translating it yields CASSLTTGFNSPLHF.

The CDR3 DNA follows: TGCGCCAGCAGCCATCTCGGACAGACCTACTCTGGAAACACCATATATTTT. Encoded protein: CASSHLGQTYSGNTIYF. This chain links TRBV4-1 with TRBJ1-3, with D tentatively TRBD1 (6 bases). The CDR3 length is 17 residues. Trimming took 3 bases from V and 0 from J, leaving 15 bases between them. The V gene's germline CDR1 is MGHRA and CDR2 YSYEKL.

J is TRBJ1-6 and V is TRBV6-5; D might be TRBD1 (6 bases). The CDR3 sequence is 14 residues long. Trimming took off 6 bases at V and 8 bases at J, with 14 bases between the two ends. Per germline, CDR1 MNHEY and CDR2 SVGAGI. The CDR3 coding sequence is TGTGCCAGCAGGGTTCGGACAGAGCATTCACCCCTCCACTTT. Residues: CASRVRTEHSPLHF.

The chain couples TRBV25-1 to TRBJ1-2; D is unresolved. CDR3 length: 14 amino acids. The germline V and J ends were trimmed by 1 base and 4 bases, with 10 bases remaining between them. The germline gives CDR1 MGHDK, CDR2 SYGVNS. The CDR3 protein is CASSESGIGYGYTF. The CDR3, as DNA: TGTGCCAGCAGTGAATCGGGGATCGGCTATGGCTACACCTTC.

Regarding this clone: The sample holds other DNA sequences that translate to the same CDR3. This chain joins TRBV3-1 (or the pseudogene TRBV3-2) and TRBJ1-2, with D hard to call. The CDR3 consists of 12 residues. The V and J ends lost 1 base and 5 bases respectively, with 5 bases between them. Germline CDR1 reads LGHDT; CDR2 reads YNNKEL (reference sequence). The CDR3 DNA reads as TGTGCCAGCAGCCAAGCCTCTTATGGCTACACCTTC. Translating it yields CASSQASYGYTF.